Each of the 6 T cell receptor beta chains below was sequenced from the same sample in a study of blood T cell repertoires in COVID-19. Profiled with immunoSEQ multiplex PCR; TCRdb holds only in-frame clones, not every one. The sample yields hundreds of thousands of clones, 85% seen once. Specimen: peripheral blood. The receptors were sampled from a woman under 30 with acute or convalescent COVID-19.

The CDR3 DNA reads as TGTGCCAGCAGCTCTGACAGGAGCTCCCTTTTCACATCGTTTAACACCGGGGAGCTGTTTTTT. Protein: CASSSDRSSLFTSFNTGELFF. The V call is TRBV7-3, the J call TRBJ2-2; a possible D gene is TRBD1 (6 bases). V was pared by 4 bases and J by 2 bases, with 29 bases between. CDR1 and CDR2 (germline): SGHTA, FQGTGA. The CDR3 has 21 amino acids.

The chain employs TRBV28 and TRBJ2-7; no clear D gene. The CDR3 has 13 amino acids. Trimming removed 7 bases from V and 5 bases from J, with 15 bases in between. The germline V gene has CDR1 MDHEN and CDR2 SYDVKM. In DNA form, the CDR3 reads TGTGCCAGCACGGTGGGCCTTCTGAACGAGCAGTACTTC. Protein sequence: CASTVGLLNEQYF.

The CDR3 nucleotides are TGTGCCAGCAGCTTGGGTGGGGGCGCTGGAAACACCATATATTTT. This sequence encodes CASSLGGGAGNTIYF. The J gene is TRBJ1-3, the V gene TRBV14; D possibly corresponds to TRBD1 (6 bases). Germline V gives CDR1 SGHDN, CDR2 FVKESK. The CDR3 is 15 amino acids. The V and J ends lost 5 bases and 2 bases respectively, with 13 bases between them.

The gene calls are TRBV6-2 or TRBV6-3 and TRBJ1-5; TRBD1 agrees at 7 bases. CDR1 and CDR2 from the germline V gene are MNHEY and SVGEGT. With 6 bases clipped from V and 1 base from J, the junction kept 15 bases outside the gene matches. The CDR3 has 18 amino acids. The CDR3 DNA reads TGTGCCAGCAGCAACGGGGACAGCCCTATCTCCAGCAATCAGCCCCAGCATTTT. As protein: CASSNGDSPISSNQPQHF.

This chain links TRBV21-1 with TRBJ2-7; TRBD2 is the table's D call, not checked against the DNA. TRBV21-1 is given as a pseudogene. The CDR3 spans 15 residues. The CDR3 sequence: CASSGTSGGEYEQYF. CDR3 DNA: TGTGCCAGCAGCGGGACGAGCGGGGGGGAATACGAGCAGTACTTC.

The chain is built from TRBV7-2 and TRBJ2-5; D perhaps matches TRBD2 (5 bases). Germline V gene sequence: CDR1 SGHTA, CDR2 FQGNSA. V was shortened by 2 bases and J by 4 bases, with 14 bases between the two germline ends. This CDR3 region has 15 residues. This CDR3 reads CASSLMGGGGETQYF. The CDR3 DNA sequence: TGTGCCAGCAGCTTAATGGGTGGTGGAGGAGAGACCCAGTACTTC.